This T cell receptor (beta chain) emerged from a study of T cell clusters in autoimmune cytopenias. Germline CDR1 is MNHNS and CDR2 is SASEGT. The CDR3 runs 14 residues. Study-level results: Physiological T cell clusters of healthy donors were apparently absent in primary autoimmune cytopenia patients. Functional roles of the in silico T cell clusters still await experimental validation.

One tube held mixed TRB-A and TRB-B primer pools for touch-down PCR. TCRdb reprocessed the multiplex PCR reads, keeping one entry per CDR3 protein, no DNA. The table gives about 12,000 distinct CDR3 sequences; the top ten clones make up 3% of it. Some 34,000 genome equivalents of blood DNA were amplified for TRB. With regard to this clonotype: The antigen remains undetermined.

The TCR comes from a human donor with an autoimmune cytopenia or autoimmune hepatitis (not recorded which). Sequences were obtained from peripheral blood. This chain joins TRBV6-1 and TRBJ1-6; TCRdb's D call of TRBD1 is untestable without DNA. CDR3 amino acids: CASSPRTDNSPLHF.